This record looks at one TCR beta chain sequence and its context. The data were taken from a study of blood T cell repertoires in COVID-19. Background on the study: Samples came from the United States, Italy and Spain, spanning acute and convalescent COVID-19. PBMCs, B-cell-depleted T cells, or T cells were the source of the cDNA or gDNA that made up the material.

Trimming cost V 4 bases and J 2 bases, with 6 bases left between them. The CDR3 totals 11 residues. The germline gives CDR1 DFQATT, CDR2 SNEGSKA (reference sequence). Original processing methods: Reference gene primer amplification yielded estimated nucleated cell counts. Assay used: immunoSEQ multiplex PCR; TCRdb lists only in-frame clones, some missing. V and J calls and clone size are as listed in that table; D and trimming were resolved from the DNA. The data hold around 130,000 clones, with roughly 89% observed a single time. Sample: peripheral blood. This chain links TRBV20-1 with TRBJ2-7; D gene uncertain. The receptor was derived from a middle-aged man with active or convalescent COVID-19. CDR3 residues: CSANTAYEQYF. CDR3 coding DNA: TGCAGTGCTAATACGGCCTACGAGCAGTACTTC.